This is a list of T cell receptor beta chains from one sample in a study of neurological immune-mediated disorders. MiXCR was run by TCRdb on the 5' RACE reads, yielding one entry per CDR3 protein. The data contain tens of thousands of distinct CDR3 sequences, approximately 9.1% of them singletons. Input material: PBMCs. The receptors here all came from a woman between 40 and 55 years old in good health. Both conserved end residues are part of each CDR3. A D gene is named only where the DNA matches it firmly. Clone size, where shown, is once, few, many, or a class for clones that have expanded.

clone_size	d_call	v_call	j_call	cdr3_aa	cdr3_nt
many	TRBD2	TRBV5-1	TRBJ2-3	CASSSGTSGETQYF	TGCGCCAGCAGCTCCGGGACTAGCGGAGAGACGCAGTATTTT
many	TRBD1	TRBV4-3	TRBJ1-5	CASSQTGGGGQPQHF	TGCGCCAGCAGCCAGACAGGGGGCGGCGGTCAGCCCCAGCATTTT
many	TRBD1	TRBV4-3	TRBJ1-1	CASSQGSKQGAGTEAFF	TGCGCCAGCAGCCAAGGCTCAAAACAGGGGGCAGGCACTGAAGCTTTCTTT
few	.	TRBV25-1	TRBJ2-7	CASSLQGQIYEQYF	TGTGCCAGCAGTCTCCAGGGCCAAATCTACGAGCAGTACTTC
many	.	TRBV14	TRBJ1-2	CASSQETGYGYTF	TGTGCCAGCAGCCAAGAAACCGGGTATGGCTACACCTTC
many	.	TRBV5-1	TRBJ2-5	CASSSNQETQYF	TGCGCCAGCAGCTCCAATCAAGAGACCCAGTACTTC
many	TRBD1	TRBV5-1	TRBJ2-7	CASSSGTGAYEQYF	TGCGCCAGCAGCTCCGGGACAGGGGCCTACGAGCAGTACTTC
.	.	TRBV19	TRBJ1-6	CASSALLGSPLHF	TGTGCCAGTAGTGCACTACTGGGTTCACCCCTCCACTTT
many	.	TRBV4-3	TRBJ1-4	CASSPEYGKNEKLFF	TGCGCCAGCAGCCCCGAGTACGGGAAGAATGAAAAACTGTTTTTT
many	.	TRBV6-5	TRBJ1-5	CASSYSGDQPQHF	TGTGCCAGCAGTTACAGCGGGGATCAGCCCCAGCATTTT
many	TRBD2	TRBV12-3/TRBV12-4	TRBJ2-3	CASSTWEGLLTDTQYF	TGTGCCAGCAGCACCTGGGAGGGACTTCTCACAGATACGCAGTATTTT
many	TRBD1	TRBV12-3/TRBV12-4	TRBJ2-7	CASSPPRTGSYEQYF	TGTGCCAGCAGTCCGCCCCGGACAGGCTCCTACGAGCAGTACTTC
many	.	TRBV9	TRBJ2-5	CASSGTDGQETQYF	TGTGCCAGCAGCGGCACGGACGGGCAAGAGACCCAGTACTTC
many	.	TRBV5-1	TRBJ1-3	CASSPLGHFSGNTIYF	TGCGCCAGCAGCCCACTCGGACATTTCTCTGGAAACACCATATATTTT
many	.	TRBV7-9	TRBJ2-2	CASSSWGDTNTGELFF	TGTGCCAGCAGCTCATGGGGGGACACTAACACCGGGGAGCTGTTTTTT
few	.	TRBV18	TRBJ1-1	CASSQQGQNTEAFF	TGTGCCAGCTCGCAACAGGGACAAAACACTGAAGCTTTCTTT
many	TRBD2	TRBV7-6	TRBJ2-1	CASSLAGGPRIGSSYNEQFF	TGTGCCAGCAGTCTAGCGGGGGGGCCTCGCATAGGGAGCTCCTACAATGAGCAGTTCTTC
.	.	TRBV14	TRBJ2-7	CASSQQPLLSYEQYF	TGTGCCAGCAGCCAACAACCCCTACTCTCCTACGAGCAGTACTTC
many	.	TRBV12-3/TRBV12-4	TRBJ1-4	CASRWTGSGATNEKLFF	TGTGCCAGCAGATGGACGGGCAGTGGGGCAACTAATGAAAAACTGTTTTTT
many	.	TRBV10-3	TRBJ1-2	CAISESHGTGYTF	TGTGCCATCAGTGAGTCGCACGGCACTGGCTACACCTTC
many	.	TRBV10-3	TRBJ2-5	CAISATQETQYF	TGTGCCATCAGTGCCACGCAAGAGACCCAGTACTTC
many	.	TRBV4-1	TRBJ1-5	CASSQVGRRQPQHF	TGCGCCAGCAGCCAAGTCGGGCGGAGACAGCCCCAGCATTTT
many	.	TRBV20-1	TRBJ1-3	CSAIGAGNTIYF	TGCAGTGCTATAGGCGCTGGAAACACCATATATTTT
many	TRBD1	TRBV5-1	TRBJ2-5	CASSPGTARGTQYF	TGCGCCAGCAGCCCTGGGACAGCACGAGGGACCCAGTACTTC
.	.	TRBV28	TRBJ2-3	CASITGAVNQPQYF	TGTGCCAGCATCACGGGGGCGGTCAATCAGCCCCAGTATTTT
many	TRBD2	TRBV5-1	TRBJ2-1	CATGTSGRDEQFF	TGCGCCACTGGGACTAGCGGGAGGGATGAGCAGTTCTTC
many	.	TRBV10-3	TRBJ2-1	CAISGRDIRTEQFF	TGTGCCATCAGTGGCCGGGATATCCGGACTGAGCAGTTCTTC
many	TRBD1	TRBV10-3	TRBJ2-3	CAISGRQGTSTDTQYF	TGTGCCATCAGCGGCCGACAGGGGACTAGCACAGATACGCAGTATTTT
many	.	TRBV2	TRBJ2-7	CASSEIYEQYF	TGTGCCAGCAGTGAGATCTACGAGCAGTACTTC
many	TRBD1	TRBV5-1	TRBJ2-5	CASSTGQEETQYF	TGCGCCAGCAGCACCGGACAGGAAGAGACCCAGTACTTC
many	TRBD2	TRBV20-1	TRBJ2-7	CSAILIAGGEQYF	TGCAGTGCTATCCTGATAGCGGGAGGCGAGCAGTACTTC
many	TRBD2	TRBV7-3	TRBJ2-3	CASSVRGGSNDDTQYF	TGTGCCAGCAGCGTGAGGGGAGGGAGTAATGATGATACGCAGTATTTT
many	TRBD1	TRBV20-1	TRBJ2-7	CSARVNRGPARDEQYF	TGCAGTGCTAGAGTCAATAGGGGGCCGGCCCGGGACGAGCAGTACTTC
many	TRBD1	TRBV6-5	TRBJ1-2	CASSYSGTDYGYTF	TGTGCCAGCAGTTACTCGGGGACAGACTATGGCTACACCTTC
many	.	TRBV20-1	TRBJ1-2	CSAGFPWEGSYGYTF	TGCAGTGCTGGTTTCCCTTGGGAAGGAAGCTATGGCTACACCTTC
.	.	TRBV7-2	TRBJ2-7	CASSPNFYEQYF	TGTGCCAGCAGCCCTAATTTCTACGAGCAGTACTTC
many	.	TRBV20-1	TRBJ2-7	CSASSVQQTYEQYF	TGCAGTGCTAGCTCGGTGCAACAGACTTACGAGCAGTACTTC
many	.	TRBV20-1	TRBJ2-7	CSAARRAFEQYF	TGCAGTGCTGCTCGCCGGGCGTTCGAGCAGTACTTC
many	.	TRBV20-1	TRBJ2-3	CSAREGGAGDTQYF	TGCAGTGCTAGAGAGGGGGGAGCAGGTGATACGCAGTATTTT
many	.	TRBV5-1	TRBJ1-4	CASSLAGRSTNEKLFF	TGCGCCAGCAGCTTGGCCGGCAGATCAACTAATGAAAAACTGTTTTTT
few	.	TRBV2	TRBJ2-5	CASSDHIQETQYF	TGTGCCAGCAGTGATCACATACAAGAGACCCAGTACTTC
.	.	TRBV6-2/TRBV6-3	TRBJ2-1	CASTEGRASEQFF	TGTGCCAGCACCGAAGGTCGTGCCTCTGAGCAGTTCTTC
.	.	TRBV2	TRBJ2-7	CASSEGAISYEQYF	TGTGCCAGCAGTGAAGGGGCCATATCCTACGAGCAGTACTTC
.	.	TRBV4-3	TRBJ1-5	CASSQGDRSNQPQHF	TGCGCCAGCAGCCAGGGTGACAGAAGCAATCAGCCCCAGCATTTT